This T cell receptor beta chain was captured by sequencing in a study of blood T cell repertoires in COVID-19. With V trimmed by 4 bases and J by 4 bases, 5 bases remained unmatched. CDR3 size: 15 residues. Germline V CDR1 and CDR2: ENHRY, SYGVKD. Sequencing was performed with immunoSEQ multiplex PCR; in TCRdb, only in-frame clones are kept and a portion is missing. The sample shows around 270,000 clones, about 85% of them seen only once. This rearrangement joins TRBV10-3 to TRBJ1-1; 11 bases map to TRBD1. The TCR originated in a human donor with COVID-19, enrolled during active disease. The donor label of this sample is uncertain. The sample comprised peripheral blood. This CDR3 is CAISGDRGTATEAFF. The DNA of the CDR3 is TGTGCCATCAGTGGGGACAGGGGGACGGCCACTGAAGCTTTCTTT.